The 28 T cell receptor beta chains presented below share a single source sample, sequenced in a study of tumor and adjacent non-tumor tissue in lung cancer. TCRbeta libraries were built with three rounds of nested PCR, modified from ARM-PCR. A single record per CDR3 protein comes from TCRdb applying MiXCR to the multiplex PCR reads. The sample comprises about 48,000 distinct CDR3 sequences, 60% to 65% of which are singletons, and roughly 30% rests with the top ten. No cell sorting was done before RNA was extracted from the tissue. Distant lung tissue was collected more than 3 cm away from the tumor edge. The sample comprised distant non-tumor lung tissue. These receptors were taken from a woman between 65 and 79 years old with non-small cell lung cancer.

On this clonotype: At one end, the junction sequence differs from germline, possibly due to a read error. The J gene is TRBJ2-7, the V gene TRBV10-3, with 11 bases fitting TRBD2. The CDR3 has 15 amino acids. Germline CDR1 ENHRY, CDR2 SYGVKD. CDR3 bases: TGTGTCGTCAGTGAGGGGACTAGCGGTTCCTACGGGCAGTACTTC. Protein product: CVVSEGTSGSYGQYF.

The table lists this clonotype with a count of one. This sequence may be a read error, since a much larger clone differs from it by one base. The J gene is TRBJ2-5, the V gene TRBV29-1; D may be TRBD1 (6 bases). The V gene's germline CDR1 is SQVTM and CDR2 ANQGSEA. The CDR3 spans 14 residues. CDR3 DNA sequence: TGCAGCGTTGAACCAGAACAGGGACCAGAGACCCGGTACTTC. Amino acid sequence: CSVEPEQGPETRYF. Combining the CDR3 with reference TRBV29-1 and TRBJ2-5 gives the whole variable domain SAVISQKPSRDICQRGTSLTIQCQVDSQVTMMFWYRQQPGQSLTLIATANQGSEATYESGFVIDKFPISRPNLTFSTLTVSNMSPEDSSIYLCSVEPEQGPETRYFGPGTRLLVL.

This clonotype was seen more than once but under ten times. This chain links TRBV30 with TRBJ2-5; 11 bases match TRBD2. From germline, CDR1 is GTSNPN and CDR2 SVGIG (reference sequence). The CDR3 loop spans 15 amino acids. The J segment lost 5 bases and the V segment lost 4 bases, leaving 9 bases of the junction unmatched. CDR3 loop: CAWTRLAGRAETQYF. CDR3 nucleotide sequence: TGTGCCTGGACCAGACTAGCGGGACGAGCGGAGACCCAGTACTTC.

For this clonotype: One base away lies a much larger clone, so this may be a sequencing read error. The J gene is TRBJ2-1, the V gene TRBV28, with D possibly TRBD1 on 5 matching bases. This CDR3 comprises 12 residues. The germline CDR1 and CDR2 sequences are MDHEN and SYDVKM. The V end was cut by 8 bases, the J end by 13 bases, with 18 bases between. The CDR3, as DNA: TGTGCCAGCCGACCAGGGTTAGGTGACCAGTTCTTC. Translating gives CASRPGLGDQFF.

In its sample, this clonotype was seen many times. The rearrangement uses TRBV5-1 and TRBJ2-5, with TRBD1 matching over 11 bases. Germline CDR1 SGHRS, CDR2 YFSETQ. CDR3 length equals 16 residues. Germline trimming cut 4 bases from V and 4 bases from J; bases unmatched to any gene: 9. The chain's CDR3 is CASSRRTGGDSETQYF. CDR3 bases: TGCGCCAGCAGCAGGCGGACAGGGGGCGATTCAGAGACCCAGTACTTC.

This chain joins TRBV6-2 or TRBV6-3 and TRBJ1-5; perhaps TRBD1 as D (6 bases). The CDR3 totals 20 residues. In germline, CDR1 is MNHEY, CDR2 SVGEGT. V was trimmed by 0 bases and J by 6 bases, leaving 27 bases between them. CDR3 residues: CASSYSDSRQVMVSRQPQHF. The CDR3 bases are TGTGCCAGCAGTTACTCGGACTCTCGACAGGTTATGGTGTCCCGTCAGCCCCAGCATTTT.

In regard to this clonotype: This may stem from a read error, because a much larger clone lies one nucleotide away. It is likely a read error, because the conserved phenylalanine at the end of the CDR3 is missing. The rearrangement joins TRBV28 to TRBJ2-7, with D perhaps TRBD1 or TRBD2 (5 bases each). This CDR3 is 15 amino acids long. The V end was cut by 5 bases, the J end by 3 bases, with 17 bases between. Germline V gives CDR1 MDHEN, CDR2 SYDVKM. In DNA, the CDR3 is TGTGCCAGCAGTATCACAGGACGGAGGTACTACGAGCAGTACTCC. Protein sequence: CASSITGRRYYEQYS.

CDR3 bases: TGTGACAGTAGCCTATCACGAGCGGGTGTATCAGAGACCCAGTACTTC. Its translation: CDSSLSRAGVSETQYF. The chain employs TRBV11-3 and TRBJ2-5; tentative D call: TRBD2 (6 bases). Germline V gene sequence: CDR1 SGHNT, CDR2 YENEEA. The CDR3 covers 16 residues.

As regards this clonotype: The CDR3 does not close with the conserved phenylalanine or tryptophan, likely indicating a read error. The V call is TRBV29-1, the J call TRBJ2-1, with TRBD2 as a possible D gene (6 bases). Germline V gives CDR1 SQVTM, CDR2 ANQGSEA. The length of the CDR3 is 12 residues. CDR3: CSVDRGYNGQFI. The CDR3 DNA sequence: TGCAGCGTTGATCGGGGGTACAATGGGCAGTTCATC.

This chain joins TRBV27 and TRBJ2-1, with 9 bases aligning to TRBD2. J lost 6 bases, V lost 1 base, and 4 bases had no gene match. Germline CDR1 reads MNHEY; CDR2 reads SMNVEV (reference sequence). This CDR3 contains 15 residues. CDR3 in amino acids: CASSLWLAGSNEQFF. CDR3 nucleotides: TGTGCCAGCAGTTTATGGCTAGCGGGGTCCAATGAGCAGTTCTTC.

The rearrangement uses TRBV20-1 and TRBJ2-2, with 8 bases lining up with TRBD2. Germline V gene data show CDR1 as DFQATT and CDR2 as SNEGSKA (reference sequence). V was clipped by 8 bases and J by 4 bases; unmatched bases: 12. The CDR3 totals 15 residues. CDR3 DNA sequence: TGCAGTACTCCTAAAGCGGGGGCGGGCACCGGGGAGCTGTTTTTT. The encoded protein is CSTPKAGAGTGELFF.

The CDR3 protein is CASTLGSRTDTQHF. The CDR3 nucleotides read TGTGCCAGCACTTTGGGGAGCCGCACAGATACGCAGCATTTT. The rearrangement uses TRBV6-2 or TRBV6-3 and TRBJ2-3; no clear D. The end of the DNA is better explained by TRBJ1-5, so the J call may be wrong. This CDR3 is 14 amino acids long. The germline CDR1 and CDR2 sequences are MNHEY and SVGEGT.

CDR3 nucleotides: TGCACTGTTGAGTATAGCGCTCGAACCTACAATGAGCAGTTCTTC. Its translation: CTVEYSARTYNEQFF. The J gene is TRBJ2-1, the V gene TRBV29-1; a weak D match, TRBD2 (5 bases). This CDR3 spans 15 amino acids. CDR1 is SQVTM and CDR2 is ANQGSEA in the germline V gene.

Points on this clonotype: One junction end disagrees with the germline gene, perhaps due to a read error. The gene calls are TRBV4-2 and TRBJ2-1; D possibly uses TRBD1 or TRBD2 (5 bases each). The CDR3 runs to 15 residues. Germline V lookup: CDR1 LGHNA, CDR2 YNFKEQ. The DNA for the CDR3 is TGTGTCAGCAGCCAAGATGGGACGGAGATCAATGAACAGTTCTTC. It encodes CVSSQDGTEINEQFF.

As for this clonotype: At one end the junction does not follow the germline gene, possibly because of a read error. The genes are TRBV6-1 and TRBJ2-1, with D perhaps TRBD1 (5 bases). CDR1 is MNHNS, CDR2 SASEGT, per germline. This CDR3 is 14 amino acids long. CDR3 residues: CASCDRTLYNEQFF. The CDR3 DNA reads as TGTGCCAGCTGTGACAGAACTCTATACAATGAGCAGTTCTTC.

Concerning this clonotype: A junction end diverges from the germline sequence, so it may reflect a read error. This chain uses TRBV4-1 with TRBJ1-1; the match to TRBD1 covers 8 bases. Germline lookup yields CDR1 MGHRA and CDR2 YSYEKL. The CDR3 has 14 residues. The CDR3 here is CASSHRTGNTEALF. In DNA, the CDR3 is TGCGCCAGCAGCCACCGGACAGGGAACACGGAAGCTCTCTTT.

This clonotype was observed a few times. A read error may account for a junction end that differs from germline. The chain uses TRBV29-1 and TRBJ2-5; D is possibly TRBD2 (5 bases). Germline-derived CDR1 and CDR2 are SQVTM and ANQGSEA. The CDR3 runs 13 residues. The CDR3 region is CSVDRGNGETQHF. The CDR3 region has the DNA TGCAGCGTTGATCGAGGGAACGGAGAGACCCAACACTTC.

The chain carries TRBV5-1 and TRBJ2-6; a possible D gene is TRBD1 (5 bases). V was clipped by 3 bases and J by 0 bases, with 7 bases between them. From germline, CDR1 is SGHRS and CDR2 YFSETQ. This CDR3 is 15 amino acids long. The CDR3 DNA sequence: TGCGCCAGCAGCTGTGACAGCTCTGGGGCCAACGTCCTGACTTTC. Residues: CASSCDSSGANVLTF.

V is TRBV29-1 and J is TRBJ1-4; 7 bases line up with TRBD1. The CDR3 is made up of 14 amino acids. V shed 6 bases, J shed 7 bases, and the junction held 11 bases outside the gene matches. Germline CDR1 and CDR2: SQVTM and ANQGSEA. CDR3 bases: TGCAGCGTCGGACAGGCGGGGACTGTTGAAAAACTGTTTTTT. It is translated as CSVGQAGTVEKLFF. The full variable domain, rest sourced from reference TRBV29-1 and TRBJ1-4, is SAVISQKPSRDICQRGTSLTIQCQVDSQVTMMFWYRQQPGQSLTLIATANQGSEATYESGFVIDKFPISRPNLTFSTLTVSNMSPEDSSIYLCSVGQAGTVEKLFFGSGTQLSVL.

This sequence joins TRBV29-1 and TRBJ1-1; D is unresolved. The CDR3 has 13 residues. Germline lookup yields CDR1 SQVTM and CDR2 ANQGSEA. The CDR3 protein is CSARMVTETEAFF. The CDR3 nucleotides are TGCAGTGCCCGTATGGTCACGGAGACTGAAGCTTTCTTT. Looking up the rest from reference TRBV29-1 and TRBJ1-1 gives the full variable domain: SAVISQKPSRDICQRGTSLTIQCQVDSQVTMMFWYRQQPGQSLTLIATANQGSEATYESGFVIDKFPISRPNLTFSTLTVSNMSPEDSSIYLCSARMVTETEAFFGQGTRLTVV.

Points on this clonotype: Germline and junction disagree at one end, which may indicate a read error. V and J are TRBV12-3 or TRBV12-4 and TRBJ2-3; the D gene is possibly TRBD2 (6 bases). The CDR3 covers 16 residues. CDR3 bases: TGTACCAGCAGGAGAACCGGAGTTAGCGGCCAAGATACGCAGTATTTT. Translated, it gives CTSRRTGVSGQDTQYF.

The CDR3, as DNA: TGTGCCAGCAGCTTATATTGTAGACAGACCTACGAGCAGTACTTC. This translates into CASSLYCRQTYEQYF. This sequence joins TRBV7-8 and TRBJ2-7; a weak D match, TRBD1 (5 bases). The CDR3 totals 15 residues. V lost 2 bases and J 2 bases, leaving 13 bases between the germline ends. The germline gives CDR1 SGHVS, CDR2 FQNEAQ.

This CDR3 is CVSAPGRSPYEQYF. CDR3 sequence (DNA): TGTGTCTCAGCGCCGGGCAGGAGCCCCTACGAGCAGTACTTC. The genes are TRBV10-3 and TRBJ2-7; D remains unclear. The CDR3 has 14 residues. Germline CDR1 and CDR2: ENHRY and SYGVKD.

By sample share, this clonotype is medium-sized. V is TRBV6-1 and J is TRBJ1-4, with TRBD1 identical over 7 bases. CDR3 length: 15 residues. With 5 bases clipped from V and 7 bases from J, the junction kept 10 bases outside the gene matches. CDR1 is MNHNS and CDR2 is SASEGT in the germline V gene. The chain's CDR3 is CASSNNRGRSEKLFF. The CDR3 bases are TGTGCCAGCAGTAATAACAGGGGAAGGAGTGAAAAACTGTTTTTT.

As for this clonotype: One junction end does not reproduce the germline sequence, and a read error may be involved. J is TRBJ2-1 and V is TRBV11-1; D is unclear. Germline CDR1 and CDR2: SGHAT and FQDESV (reference sequence). The CDR3 contains 13 residues. The CDR3 is CASSPRPVGEQSF. CDR3 sequence (DNA): TGTGCCAGCAGCCCGAGACCAGTCGGTGAGCAGTCCTTC.

Regarding this clonotype: Germline and junction disagree at one end, which may indicate a read error. The V gene is TRBV20-1, the J gene TRBJ1-3; no clear D gene. The CDR3 spans 13 residues. The germline gives CDR1 DFQATT, CDR2 SNEGSKA (reference sequence). The CDR3 reads CSAPQSTGNAIYF. The CDR3 region has the DNA TGCAGTGCCCCCCAGTCTACTGGAAACGCCATATATTTT.

This clonotype was counted many times. The chain uses TRBV24-1 and TRBJ2-1, with unresolved D. The CDR3 totals 18 residues. Germline V gene data show CDR1 as KGHDR and CDR2 as SFDVKD. Trimming shortened V by 8 bases and J by 0 bases, and 22 bases separated the two germline ends. The CDR3 reads CATTPSLSGRSSYNEQFF. CDR3 in DNA: TGTGCCACCACCCCATCTTTGTCTGGAAGATCCTCCTACAATGAGCAGTTCTTC.

The rearrangement links TRBV5-5 to TRBJ2-1; TRBD2 agrees at 10 bases. J gave up 8 bases and V 6 bases, and 11 bases lay outside the gene matches. CDR1 is SGHKS and CDR2 is YYEKEE in the germline V gene (reference sequence). The CDR3 runs to 15 residues. CDR3 coding DNA: TGTGCCAGCAACTTCAGCCTAGCGGGAGCAGATGAGCAGTTCTTC. Translation: CASNFSLAGADEQFF.